The T cell receptor (beta chain) under discussion was sequenced for a study of cytomegalovirus exposure and HLA in healthy donors. On this clone itself: Its specificity is unknown.

The V and J ends lost 5 bases and 4 bases respectively, with 12 bases between them. The germline CDR1 and CDR2 sequences are SGHVS and FQNEAQ. The CDR3 is 14 residues long. The PCR had 60 Vbeta and 13 Jbeta primers. This table comes from immunoSEQ multiplex PCR, and its TCRdb copy is limited to in-frame clones, with some not included. The data contain 95,000 to 150,000 clones, roughly 78% of them singletons. Whole-study findings and limits: Cytomegalovirus-associated TCR beta chains were listed, numbering approximately 150.

The sample taken for sequencing was PBMCs. This chain links TRBV7-8 with TRBJ2-1; tentatively, D is TRBD2 (6 bases). The TCR sequence derives from a man aged 25-45 years in good health and CMV-seronegative. CDR3 loop: CASSQNSGYNEQFF. The CDR3 region has the DNA TGTGCCAGCAGCCAAAATAGCGGATACAATGAGCAGTTCTTC.